Below, 8 T cell receptor beta chains from the same sample are listed, as sequenced in a study of control samples from healthy donors and cancer patients. Data came from immunoSEQ multiplex PCR; TCRdb stores just in-frame clones and leaves some out. The table has 120,000 or so clones, roughly nine tenths seen once; the top ten hold less than 9%. The specimen sequenced was blood. These receptor sequences come from a woman aged 18-29 years in good health.

The CDR3 region is CASTLDRIGGYTF. In DNA form, the CDR3 reads TGTGCCAGCACCCTGGACAGGATCGGTGGCTACACCTTC. V is TRBV12-3 or TRBV12-4 and J is TRBJ1-2; 7 positions agree with TRBD1. The CDR3 runs to 13 residues. V trimming: 7 bases; J trimming: 7 bases; junction bases outside the gene matches: 9.

This clone was seen once. The J gene is TRBJ1-4, the V gene TRBV2; D remains ambiguous. Germline V gene data show CDR1 as SNHLY and CDR2 as FYNNEI. Trimming removed 2 bases at V and 6 bases at J, with 13 bases between. The CDR3 contains 15 residues. In DNA, the CDR3 is TGTGCCAGCAGTGAACCCCCATCCCCATATGAAAAACTGTTTTTT. Translated: CASSEPPSPYEKLFF. The full variable domain, rest sourced from reference TRBV2 and TRBJ1-4, is EPEVTQTPSHQVTQMGQEVILRCVPISNHLYFYWYRQILGQKVEFLVSFYNNEISEKSEIFDDQFSVERPDGSNFTLKIRSTKLEDSAMYFCASSEPPSPYEKLFFGSGTQLSVL.

CDR3 protein: CASSETGTGAFQETQYF. The CDR3 DNA reads as TGTGCCAGCAGTGAAACGGGGACAGGTGCCTTCCAAGAGACCCAGTACTTC. The V and J genes are TRBV25-1 and TRBJ2-5; 8 positions match TRBD1. Trimming at V came to 2 bases and at J to 1 base, leaving 9 bases not matched to a gene. This CDR3 has 17 amino acids. Germline values: CDR1 MGHDK, CDR2 SYGVNS.

The gene calls are TRBV7-7 and TRBJ2-2; 10 bases are a match to TRBD2. Germline lookup yields CDR1 SSHAT and CDR2 FNYEAQ (reference sequence). The CDR3 is 17 residues long. CDR3 DNA sequence: TGTGCTAGCGCCCAAAACCCCCTAGCGGGAGACACCGGGGAGCTGTTTTTT. It translates to CASAQNPLAGDTGELFF.

There are a few counts of this clone. This chain uses TRBV24-1 with TRBJ2-2; a possible D gene is TRBD1 (6 bases). Looked up from germline, CDR1 is KGHDR and CDR2 is SFDVKD. CDR3 length: 14 amino acids. V lost 7 bases and J lost 1, with 9 bases in between. DNA for the CDR3: TGTGCCACCAGCAAGGGACAGAACACCGGGGAGCTGTTTTTT. It encodes CATSKGQNTGELFF.

This chain connects TRBV25-1 to TRBJ1-6; TRBD1 might be the D (6 bases). Trimming took off 3 bases at V and 4 bases at J, with 10 bases between the two ends. The CDR3 consists of 15 residues. From germline, CDR1 is MGHDK and CDR2 SYGVNS. The CDR3 region is CASSDPQGYNSPLHF. CDR3 DNA: TGTGCCAGCAGTGATCCCCAGGGGTATAATTCACCCCTCCACTTT.

The chain combines TRBV28 with TRBJ2-7; 7 bases line up with TRBD2. V lost 1 base, J lost 4 bases, and 10 bases stayed unmatched. The CDR3 runs to 16 residues. Looked up from germline, CDR1 is MDHEN and CDR2 is SYDVKM. The CDR3 is CASSLFGREFGYEQYF. Written as DNA, the CDR3 is TGTGCCAGCAGTTTATTCGGGCGGGAGTTCGGGTACGAGCAGTACTTC.

Here the CDR3 reads CAWSADVGNQPQHF. CDR3 bases: TGTGCCTGGAGTGCTGACGTTGGCAATCAGCCCCAGCATTTT. The V call is TRBV30, the J call TRBJ1-5; no clear D gene. The V end lost 1 base, the J end lost 2 bases, and 9 bases lay between the germline ends. This CDR3 comprises 14 residues. Germline V gene data show CDR1 as GTSNPN and CDR2 as SVGIG (reference sequence).